Listed here are 15 T cell receptor beta chains from one sample, sequenced in a study of control samples from healthy donors and cancer patients. Sequencing was performed with immunoSEQ multiplex PCR; in TCRdb, only in-frame clones are kept and a portion is missing. The sample carries approximately 88,000 clones, approximately 90% recorded once. Sample: blood. These receptors were collected from a woman aged 30 to 39 in good health.

The chain recombines TRBV29-1 with TRBJ1-5; D is possibly TRBD1 (5 bases). The CDR3 is 15 amino acids. V lost 4 bases and J 1 base, leaving 14 bases between the germline ends. Germline CDR1 and CDR2: SQVTM and ANQGSEA. For the CDR3, the DNA is TGCAGCGTTGTCGACAGTACCCTCAGCAATCAGCCCCAGCATTTT. The encoded protein is CSVVDSTLSNQPQHF.

This clone was recorded once. The chain couples TRBV27 to TRBJ2-7, with TRBD2 matching over 7 bases. The CDR3 spans 18 residues. With 0 bases clipped from V and 1 base from J, the junction kept 12 bases outside the gene matches. Germline-derived CDR1 and CDR2 are MNHEY and SMNVEV (reference sequence). The CDR3 reads CASSLSPVIAGASYEQYF. As DNA, the CDR3 is TGTGCCAGCAGTTTATCCCCCGTGATAGCGGGTGCATCCTACGAGCAGTACTTC.

This clone has a single count. The chain couples TRBV27 to TRBJ1-5; 7 bases are shared with TRBD1. This CDR3 has 14 residues. J was trimmed by 3 bases and V by 6 bases; bases with no gene match: 5. CDR1 and CDR2 (germline): MNHEY, SMNVEV (reference sequence). CDR3 nucleotides: TGTGCCAGCAGCTACAGGGGAAACAATCAGCCCCAGCATTTT. Amino acid sequence: CASSYRGNNQPQHF.

The V gene is TRBV28, the J gene TRBJ1-1; D not certain. Germline CDR1 reads MDHEN; CDR2 reads SYDVKM. Trimming removed 2 bases at V and 7 bases at J, with 8 bases between. The CDR3 contains 12 residues. CDR3 nucleotide sequence: TGTGCCAGCAGTTTAAGCCTCCGTGAAGCTTTCTTT. Translated: CASSLSLREAFF.

The V gene is TRBV5-4, the J gene TRBJ1-6; 10 bases match TRBD1. Losses at the gene ends were 1 base for V and 5 bases for J; bases not matched to a gene: 6. CDR1 and CDR2 (germline): SGHNT, YYREEE (reference sequence). This CDR3 is built from 17 residues. DNA for the CDR3: TGTGCCAGCAGCTTGAGACAGGGGGCGTCAAATAATTCACCCCTCCACTTT. Protein product: CASSLRQGASNNSPLHF. The variable domain in full, with the rest retrieved from reference TRBV5-4 and TRBJ1-6, is ETGVTQSPTHLIKTRGQQVTLRCSSQSGHNTVSWYQQALGQGPQFIFQYYREEENGRGNFPPRFSGLQFPNYSSELNVNALELDDSALYLCASSLRQGASNNSPLHFGNGTRLTVT.

The chain carries TRBV7-9 and TRBJ2-7; 11 bases line up with TRBD2. V shed 5 bases and J 7 bases; nucleotides not matched to a gene: 10. There are 15 residues in the CDR3. Germline CDR1 SEHNR, CDR2 FQNEAQ (reference sequence). CDR3: CASSHNPLAGVEQYF. DNA of the CDR3: TGTGCCAGCAGCCACAACCCACTAGCGGGAGTGGAGCAGTACTTC.

The V gene is TRBV2, the J gene TRBJ1-1, with 8 nucleotides matching TRBD1. This CDR3 is 13 amino acids long. The junction had 4 bases not matched to a gene; V was cut back by 6 bases and J by 4 bases. Germline CDR1 SNHLY, CDR2 FYNNEI. CDR3 sequence: CASSQGASTEAFF. The CDR3 region has the DNA TGTGCCAGCAGCCAGGGGGCTAGCACTGAAGCTTTCTTT.

Concerning this clone itself: One end of the junction fails to match germline, which may point to a read error. The chain combines TRBV4-2 with TRBJ1-3; no reliable D call. Germline CDR1 reads LGHNA; CDR2 reads YNFKEQ. The CDR3 is made up of 17 amino acids. This CDR3 reads CASTQGRGRGSGNTIYF. Written as DNA, the CDR3 is TGTGCCAGCACCCAAGGCCGGGGTCGGGGCTCTGGAAACACCATATATTTT.

The V and J genes are TRBV2 and TRBJ1-1; tentatively, D is TRBD1 (5 bases). This CDR3 region has 14 residues. Trimming shortened V by 6 bases and J by 4 bases, and 15 bases separated the two germline ends. In germline, CDR1 is SNHLY, CDR2 FYNNEI. The CDR3 loop reads CASSGSGVGTEAFF. CDR3 DNA sequence: TGTGCCAGCAGCGGTTCGGGGGTGGGCACTGAAGCTTTCTTT.

This CDR3 reads CASSEMGVNTEAFF. In DNA form, the CDR3 reads TGTGCCAGCAGTGAAATGGGGGTGAACACTGAAGCTTTCTTT. The genes are TRBV6-1 and TRBJ1-1, with D possibly TRBD1 on 5 matching bases. V lost 2 bases to trimming and J lost 0 bases, with 7 bases between them. The CDR3 length is 14 residues. Germline assignment: CDR1 MNHNS and CDR2 SASEGT.

The chain recombines TRBV29-1 with TRBJ1-5, with 7 nucleotides matching TRBD1. The CDR3 has 14 amino acids. The V gene end was trimmed by 4 bases and the J gene end by 3 bases; junction bases not matched to a gene: 6. Looked up from germline, CDR1 is SQVTM and CDR2 is ANQGSEA. Here the CDR3 DNA reads TGCAGCGTTGCTCTGACAGGGCCCAATCAGCCCCAGCATTTT. Its protein is CSVALTGPNQPQHF.

The chain has TRBV28 and TRBJ2-5, with 8 bases aligning to TRBD2. CDR1 is MDHEN, CDR2 SYDVKM, per germline. The junction had 8 bases not matched to a gene; V was cut back by 7 bases and J by 7 bases. The CDR3 spans 13 residues. Here the CDR3 reads CASTGTSRGTQYF. In DNA, the CDR3 is TGTGCCAGCACCGGGACTAGTCGTGGGACCCAGTACTTC.

The gene calls are TRBV30 and TRBJ1-6; D is unresolved. The germline V and J ends were trimmed by 0 bases and 11 bases, with 11 bases remaining between them. Germline-derived CDR1 and CDR2 are GTSNPN and SVGIG (reference sequence). This CDR3 spans 13 amino acids. The CDR3 here is CAWSVKGVPPLHF. CDR3 DNA: TGTGCCTGGAGTGTTAAGGGAGTGCCACCCCTCCACTTT.

The V and J genes are TRBV9 and TRBJ2-1, with D possibly matching TRBD2 (5 bases). This CDR3 contains 15 residues. Trimming removed 3 bases at V and 5 bases at J, with 15 bases between. Germline CDR1 reads SGDLS; CDR2 reads YYNGEE. This CDR3 reads CASSARADSDNEQFF. CDR3 nucleotide sequence: TGTGCCAGCAGCGCGAGGGCCGATTCCGACAATGAGCAGTTCTTC.

The chain is built from TRBV5-1 and TRBJ2-7; TRBD2 matches 7 bases. Trimming cost V 0 bases and J 5 bases; bases outside gene matches: 5. CDR1 is SGHRS, CDR2 YFSETQ, per germline. There are 14 residues in the CDR3. Here the CDR3 DNA reads TGCGCCAGCAGCTTGGTTAGGACTAGAGACGAGCAGTACTTC. This translates into CASSLVRTRDEQYF.